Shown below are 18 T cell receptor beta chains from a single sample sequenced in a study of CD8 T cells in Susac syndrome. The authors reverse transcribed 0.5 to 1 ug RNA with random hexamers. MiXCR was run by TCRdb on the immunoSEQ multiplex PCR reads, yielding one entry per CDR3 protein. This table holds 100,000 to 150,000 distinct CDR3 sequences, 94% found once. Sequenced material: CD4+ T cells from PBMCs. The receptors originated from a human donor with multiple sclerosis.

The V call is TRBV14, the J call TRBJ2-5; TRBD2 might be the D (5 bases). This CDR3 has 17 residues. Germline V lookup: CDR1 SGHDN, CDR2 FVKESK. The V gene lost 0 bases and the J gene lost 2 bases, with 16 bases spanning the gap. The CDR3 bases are TGTGCCAGCAGCCAAGATAGTTTCGGACTTGAACAAGAGACCCAGTACTTC. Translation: CASSQDSFGLEQETQYF.

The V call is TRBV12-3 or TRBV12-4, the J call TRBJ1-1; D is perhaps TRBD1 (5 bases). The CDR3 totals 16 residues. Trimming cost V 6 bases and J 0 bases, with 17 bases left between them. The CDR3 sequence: CASSWGTRSVNTEAFF. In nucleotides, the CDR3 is TGTGCCAGCAGCTGGGGGACCAGGTCCGTGAACACTGAAGCTTTCTTT.

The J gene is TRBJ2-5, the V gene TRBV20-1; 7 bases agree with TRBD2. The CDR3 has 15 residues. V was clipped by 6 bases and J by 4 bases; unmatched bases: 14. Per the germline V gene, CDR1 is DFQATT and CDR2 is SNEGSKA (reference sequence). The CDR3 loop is CSATLTGGMGETQYF. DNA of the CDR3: TGCAGTGCCACTCTTACGGGGGGTATGGGAGAGACCCAGTACTTC.

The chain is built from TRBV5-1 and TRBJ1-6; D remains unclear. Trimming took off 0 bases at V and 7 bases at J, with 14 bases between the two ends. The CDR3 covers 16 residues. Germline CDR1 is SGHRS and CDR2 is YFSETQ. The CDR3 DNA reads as TGCGCCAGCAGCTTGGGTGAGGGCCGAGAGAATTCACCCCTCCACTTT. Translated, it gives CASSLGEGRENSPLHF. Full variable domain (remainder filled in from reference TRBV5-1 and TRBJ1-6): KAGVTQTPRYLIKTRGQQVTLSCSPISGHRSVSWYQQTPGQGLQFLFEYFSETQRNKGNFPGRFSGRQFSNSRSEMNVSTLELGDSALYLCASSLGEGRENSPLHFGNGTRLTVT.

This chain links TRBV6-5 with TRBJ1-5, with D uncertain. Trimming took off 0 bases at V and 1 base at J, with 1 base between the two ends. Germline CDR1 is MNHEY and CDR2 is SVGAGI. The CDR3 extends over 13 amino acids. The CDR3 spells CASSYSSNQPQHF. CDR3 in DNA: TGTGCCAGCAGTTACTCGAGCAATCAGCCCCAGCATTTT.

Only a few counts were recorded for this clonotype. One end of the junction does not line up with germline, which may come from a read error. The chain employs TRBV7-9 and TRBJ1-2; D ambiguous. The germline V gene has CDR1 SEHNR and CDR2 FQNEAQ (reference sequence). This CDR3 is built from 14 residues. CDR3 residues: CASSLALTQDGYTF. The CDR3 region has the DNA TGTGCCAGCAGTTTAGCGCTGACTCAGGATGGCTACACCTTC.

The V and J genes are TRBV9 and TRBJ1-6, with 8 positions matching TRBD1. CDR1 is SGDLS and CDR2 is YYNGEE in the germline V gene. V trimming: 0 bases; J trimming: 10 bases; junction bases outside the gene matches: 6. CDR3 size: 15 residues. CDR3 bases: TGTGCCAGCAGCGTAGAGGACAGGGTCTTGTCACCCCTCCACTTT. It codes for CASSVEDRVLSPLHF. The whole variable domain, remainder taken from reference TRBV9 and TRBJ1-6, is DSGVTQTPKHLITATGQRVTLRCSPRSGDLSVYWYQQSLDQGLQFLIQYYNGEERAKGNILERFSAQQFPDLHSELNLSSLELGDSALYFCASSVEDRVLSPLHFGNGTRLTVT.

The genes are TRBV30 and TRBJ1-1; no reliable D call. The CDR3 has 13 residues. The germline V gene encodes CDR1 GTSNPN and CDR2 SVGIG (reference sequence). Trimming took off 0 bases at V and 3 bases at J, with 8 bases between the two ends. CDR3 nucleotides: TGTGCCTGGAGTGTCGGGGTTGACACTGAAGCTTTCTTT. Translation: CAWSVGVDTEAFF.

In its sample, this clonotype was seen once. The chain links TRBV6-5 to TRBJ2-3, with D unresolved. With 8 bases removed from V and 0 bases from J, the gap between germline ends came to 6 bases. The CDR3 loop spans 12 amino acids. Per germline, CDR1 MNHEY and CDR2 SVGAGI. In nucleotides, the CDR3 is TGTGCCAGCCGTGCGAGCACAGATACGCAGTATTTT. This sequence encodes CASRASTDTQYF.

The CDR3 DNA follows: TGTGCCAGCAGCTCCCAGTCGCAGGGGGCTATAGGTGGCTACACCTTC. Its protein product is CASSSQSQGAIGGYTF. The rearrangement links TRBV7-2 to TRBJ1-2; TRBD1 matches at 8 bases. Germline V CDR1 and CDR2: SGHTA, FQGNSA. V shed 4 bases, J shed 7 bases, and the junction held 14 bases outside the gene matches. This CDR3 comprises 16 residues.

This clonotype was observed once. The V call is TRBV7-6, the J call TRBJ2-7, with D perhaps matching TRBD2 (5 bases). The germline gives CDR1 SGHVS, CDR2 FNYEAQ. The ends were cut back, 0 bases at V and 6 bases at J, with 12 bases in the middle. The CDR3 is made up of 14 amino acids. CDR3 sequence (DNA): TGTGCCAGCAGCTTAGCGGGAGAAGGAGCCGAGCAGTACTTC. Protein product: CASSLAGEGAEQYF.

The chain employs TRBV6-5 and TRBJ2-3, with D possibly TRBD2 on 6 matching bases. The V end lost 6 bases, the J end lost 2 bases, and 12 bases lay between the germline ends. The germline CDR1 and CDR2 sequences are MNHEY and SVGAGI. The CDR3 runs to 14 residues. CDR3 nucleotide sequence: TGTGCCAGCAGGCACGCGGGGAACACAGATACGCAGTATTTT. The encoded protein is CASRHAGNTDTQYF.

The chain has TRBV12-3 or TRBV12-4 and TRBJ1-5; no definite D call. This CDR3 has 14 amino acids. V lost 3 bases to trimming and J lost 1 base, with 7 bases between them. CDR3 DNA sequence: TGTGCCAGCAGTTTTACCAGGAGCAATCAGCCCCAGCATTTT. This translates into CASSFTRSNQPQHF.

The CDR3 DNA follows: TGTGCATATTCCGGACTAGCGGGGCCCAACACCGGGGAGCTGTTTTTT. It is translated as CAYSGLAGPNTGELFF. V usage is TRBV30 and J usage is TRBJ2-2; 12 bases map to TRBD2. The germline gives CDR1 GTSNPN, CDR2 SVGIG (reference sequence). This CDR3 is 16 amino acids long.

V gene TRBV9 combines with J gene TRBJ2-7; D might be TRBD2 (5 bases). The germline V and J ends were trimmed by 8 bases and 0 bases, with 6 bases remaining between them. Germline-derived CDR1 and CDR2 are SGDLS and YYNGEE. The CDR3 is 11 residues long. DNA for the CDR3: TGTGCCAGTGGGAGCTCCTACGAGCAGTACTTC. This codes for CASGSSYEQYF.

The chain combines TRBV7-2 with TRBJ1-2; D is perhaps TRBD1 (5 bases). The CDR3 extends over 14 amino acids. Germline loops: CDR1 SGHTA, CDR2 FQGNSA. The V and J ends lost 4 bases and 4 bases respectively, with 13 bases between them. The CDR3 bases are TGTGCCAGCAGCTCACCCGGGGCCCTCTATGGCTACACCTTC. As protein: CASSSPGALYGYTF.

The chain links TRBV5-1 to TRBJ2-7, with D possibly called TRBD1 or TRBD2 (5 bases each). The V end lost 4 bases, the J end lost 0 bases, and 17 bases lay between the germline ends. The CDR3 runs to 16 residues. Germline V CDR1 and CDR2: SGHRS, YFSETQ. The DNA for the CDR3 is TGCGCCAGCAGCCCTGGCAGCAGAGGGGACTCCTACGAGCAGTACTTC. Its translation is CASSPGSRGDSYEQYF.

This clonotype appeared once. CDR3 nucleotides: TGCGCCAGCACGCGAGAGACCCAGGGACTAGCGGGTGACGAGCAGTACTTC. Residues: CASTRETQGLAGDEQYF. V usage is TRBV23-1 and J usage is TRBJ2-7, with TRBD2 matching 12 bases. TRBV23-1 is marked as an open reading frame, function uncertain. This CDR3 spans 17 amino acids. Unmatched junction bases numbered 15, after V lost 7 bases and J lost 5 bases.